This T cell receptor (beta chain) is from a study of cytomegalovirus exposure and HLA in healthy donors. It was with 60 Vbeta and 13 Jbeta primers that the PCR ran. Profiling relied on immunoSEQ multiplex PCR, and the TCRdb table lists in-frame clones only, not all of them. The sample has roughly 100,000 clones; about 70% are singletons. For this clone: Antigen specificity is unknown.

Study-level points and caveats: The sole available immune exposure information was CMV serostatus. Some highly shared sequence variants likely arose as a pipeline artifact.

V was pared by 2 bases and J by 8 bases, with 7 bases of the junction left unmatched. CDR1 SEHNR and CDR2 FQNEAQ come from the germline V gene (reference sequence). The CDR3 contains 16 residues. The receptor was derived from a boy younger than 18 in good health and CMV-seronegative. J is TRBJ1-6 and V is TRBV7-9; 9 bases agree with TRBD1. The source material was PBMCs. The CDR3 bases are TGTGCCAGCAGCTTATGGAGGGACAGGGTGCATTCACCCCTCCACTTT. Translated, it gives CASSLWRDRVHSPLHF.